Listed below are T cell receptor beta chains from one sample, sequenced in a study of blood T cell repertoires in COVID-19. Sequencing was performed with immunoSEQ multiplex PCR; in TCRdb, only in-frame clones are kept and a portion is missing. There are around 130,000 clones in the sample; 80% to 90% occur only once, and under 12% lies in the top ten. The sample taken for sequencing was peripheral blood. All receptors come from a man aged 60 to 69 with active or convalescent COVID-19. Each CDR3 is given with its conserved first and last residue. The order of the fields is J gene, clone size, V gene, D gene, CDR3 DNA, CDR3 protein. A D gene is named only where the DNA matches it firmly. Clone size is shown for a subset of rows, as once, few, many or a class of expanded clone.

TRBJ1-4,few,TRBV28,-,TGTGCCAGCAGTCGAGGGCAAAAACTGTTTTTT,CASSRGQKLFF
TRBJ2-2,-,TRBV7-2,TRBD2,TGTGCCAGCAGCTTAAGGACTAGCAGTATCGGTACCGGGGAGCTGTTTTTT,CASSLRTSSIGTGELFF
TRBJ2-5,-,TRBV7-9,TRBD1,TGTGCCAGCAGCTCCCGACAGGGGATGGAGGAGACCCAGTACTTC,CASSSRQGMEETQYF
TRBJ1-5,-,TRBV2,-,TGTGCCAGCAGTCTCGCAGGGAATCAGCCCCAGCATTTT,CASSLAGNQPQHF
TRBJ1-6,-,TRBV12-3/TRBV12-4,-,TGTGCCAGCAGTTTGACAGTTAATTCACCCCTCCACTTT,CASSLTVNSPLHF
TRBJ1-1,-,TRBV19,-,TGTGCCAGTAGGACAGTCATGAACACTGAAGCTTTCTTT,CASRTVMNTEAFF
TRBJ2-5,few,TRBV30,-,TGTGCCTGGACGGCCGCCGGGGAGACCCAGTACTTC,CAWTAAGETQYF
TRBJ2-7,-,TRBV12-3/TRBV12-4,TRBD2,TGTGCCAGCAGTCCGGGAGGGGTCTACGAGCAGTACTTC,CASSPGGVYEQYF
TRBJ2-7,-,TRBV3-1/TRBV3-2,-,TGTGCCAGCAGCCAAGAGGGGACAAGACTGAGGGATTCGGAGCAGTACTTC,CASSQEGTRLRDSEQYF
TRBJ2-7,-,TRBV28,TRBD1,TGTGCCAGCAGCCACCGGGACAGAGCCTACGAGCAGTACTTC,CASSHRDRAYEQYF
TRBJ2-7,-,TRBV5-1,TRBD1,TGCGCCAGCAGCGAAGGGGGCGCGGCCTACGAGCAGTACTTC,CASSEGGAAYEQYF
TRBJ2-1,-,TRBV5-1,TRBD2,TGCGCCAGCGAATTATCCGGGACTAGGTCCAATGAGCAGTTCTTC,CASELSGTRSNEQFF
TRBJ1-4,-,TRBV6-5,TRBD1,TGTGCCAGCAGGTCCTCCGGGACAGGCAATGAAAAACTGTTTTTT,CASRSSGTGNEKLFF
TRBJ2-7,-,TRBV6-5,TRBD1,TGTGCCAGCAGTTTCCCGAGACAGGGCGGCCTGGATGAGCAGTACTTC,CASSFPRQGGLDEQYF
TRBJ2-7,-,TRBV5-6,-,TGTGCCAGCAGTTCCAGACTAGACTACGAGCAGTACTTC,CASSSRLDYEQYF
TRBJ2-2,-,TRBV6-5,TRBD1,TGTGCCAGCACGGACAGGGCCACCGGGGAGCTGTTTTTT,CASTDRATGELFF
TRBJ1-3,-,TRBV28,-,TGTGCCAGCAGTTTTGGCAGGGTAGGAAACACCATATATTTT,CASSFGRVGNTIYF
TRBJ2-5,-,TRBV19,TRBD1,TGTGCCAGTAGTTCGCCGGGACAGGGGACGGAGACCCAGTACTTC,CASSSPGQGTETQYF
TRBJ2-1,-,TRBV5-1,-,TGCGCCAGCAGCTTGGAGGGGCAGACCTACAATGAGCAGTTCTTC,CASSLEGQTYNEQFF
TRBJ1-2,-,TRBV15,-,TGTGCCACCAGCAGAGATCGCCGGGGATGGGGCTACACCTTC,CATSRDRRGWGYTF
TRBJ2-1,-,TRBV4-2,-,TGTGCCAGCAGCCAGAGACACGAACCTTACAATGAGCAGTTCTTC,CASSQRHEPYNEQFF
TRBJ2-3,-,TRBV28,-,TGTGCCAGCAGTTTACCCAAAATACAGGGCGTATTT,CASSLPKIQGVF
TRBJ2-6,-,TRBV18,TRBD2,TGTGCCAGCTCTCAGACGGGGGGGCCCTCTGGGGCCAACGTCCTGACTTTC,CASSQTGGPSGANVLTF
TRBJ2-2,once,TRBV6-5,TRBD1,TGTGCCAGCAGTTACGGGACAGGCTGGGCCGGGGAGCTGTTTTTT,CASSYGTGWAGELFF
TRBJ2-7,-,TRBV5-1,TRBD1,TGCGCCAGCAGCTTGGGGGCAGGGGGCCCCAACGAGCAGTACTTC,CASSLGAGGPNEQYF
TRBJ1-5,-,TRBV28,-,TGTGCCAGCAGTCCCCCTACCGTCGATCAGCCCCAGCATTTT,CASSPPTVDQPQHF
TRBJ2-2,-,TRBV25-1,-,TGTGCCAGCAGTAAGACTATGACGAACACCGGGGAGCTGTTTTTT,CASSKTMTNTGELFF
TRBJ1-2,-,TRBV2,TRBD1,TGTGCCAGCAGTGTCGACAGGGGGCAAGGCTACACCTTC,CASSVDRGQGYTF
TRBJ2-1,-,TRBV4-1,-,TGCGCCAGCAGCCCGCCCCAAACATGGACAGCTACCAATGAGCAGTTCTTC,CASSPPQTWTATNEQFF
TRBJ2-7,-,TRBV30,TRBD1,TGTGCCTGGACGGGGACAGCCTACGAGCAGTACTTC,CAWTGTAYEQYF
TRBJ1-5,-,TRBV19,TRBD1,TGTGCCAGTAGTGGGGGGGGGACAGGTAATCAGCCCCAGCATTTT,CASSGGGTGNQPQHF
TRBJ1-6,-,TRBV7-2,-,TGTGCCAGCAGCTTAGTCGGTCCAGGGGTTAATTCACCCCTCCACTTT,CASSLVGPGVNSPLHF
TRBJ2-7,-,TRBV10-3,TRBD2,TGTGCCATCAGTGAGTCAGGGGGAGCGGGAGCTCGTCCCGAGCAGTACTTC,CAISESGGAGARPEQYF
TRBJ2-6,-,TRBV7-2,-,TGTGCCAGCAGCTTACAGGGATTCACTGGGGCCAACGTCCTGACTTTC,CASSLQGFTGANVLTF
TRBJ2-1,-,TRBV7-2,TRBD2,TGTGCCAGCAGCCCACTAGCGGGAGGGTACAATGAGCAGTTCTTC,CASSPLAGGYNEQFF
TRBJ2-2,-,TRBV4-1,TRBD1,TGCGCCAGCAGCCAAGATGTTAACAGGGGGGTCACCGGGGAGCTGTTTTTT,CASSQDVNRGVTGELFF
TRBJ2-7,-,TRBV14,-,TGTGCCAGCAGTCTTTCCCACGAGCAGTACTTC,CASSLSHEQYF
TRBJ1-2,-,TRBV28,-,TGTGCCAGCAGTTTAATGACAGCCCATGGCTACACCTTC,CASSLMTAHGYTF
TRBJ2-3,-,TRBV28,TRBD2,TGTGCCAGCAGTTCCCCTTCAAAGCGGGGCGGCACAGATACGCAGTATTTT,CASSSPSKRGGTDTQYF
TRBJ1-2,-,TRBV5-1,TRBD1,TGCGCCAGCAGCTTTTCGGGACAGGGACATGGCTACACCTTC,CASSFSGQGHGYTF
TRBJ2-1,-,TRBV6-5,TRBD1,TGTGCCAGTTTGAGGACAGGGACCTACAATGAGCAGTTCTTC,CASLRTGTYNEQFF